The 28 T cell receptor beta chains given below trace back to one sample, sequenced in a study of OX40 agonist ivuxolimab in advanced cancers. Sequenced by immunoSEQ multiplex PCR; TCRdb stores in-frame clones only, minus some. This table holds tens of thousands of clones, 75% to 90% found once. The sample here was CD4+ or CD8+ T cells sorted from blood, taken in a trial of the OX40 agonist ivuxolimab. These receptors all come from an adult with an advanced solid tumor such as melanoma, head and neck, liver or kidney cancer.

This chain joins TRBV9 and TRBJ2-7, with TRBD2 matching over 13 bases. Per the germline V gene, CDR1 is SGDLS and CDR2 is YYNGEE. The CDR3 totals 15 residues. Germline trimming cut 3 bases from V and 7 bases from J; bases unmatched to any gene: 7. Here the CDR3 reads CASSAPGLAGREQYF. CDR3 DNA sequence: TGTGCCAGCAGCGCCCCGGGACTAGCGGGGAGAGAGCAGTACTTC.

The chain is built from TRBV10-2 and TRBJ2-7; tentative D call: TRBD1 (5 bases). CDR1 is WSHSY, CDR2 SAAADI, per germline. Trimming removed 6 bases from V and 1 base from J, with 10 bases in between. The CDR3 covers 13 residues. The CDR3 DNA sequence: TGCGCCAGCAGGGACATCTCATCCTACGAGCAGTACTTC. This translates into CASRDISSYEQYF.

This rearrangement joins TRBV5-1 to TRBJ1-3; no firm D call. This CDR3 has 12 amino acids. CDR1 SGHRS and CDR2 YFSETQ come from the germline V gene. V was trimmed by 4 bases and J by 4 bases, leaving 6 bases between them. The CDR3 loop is CASSPSGNTIYF. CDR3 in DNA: TGCGCCAGCAGCCCGTCCGGAAACACCATATATTTT.

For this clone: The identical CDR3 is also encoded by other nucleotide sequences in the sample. As DNA, the CDR3 is TGTGCCAGTAGTTTGGGGGATGCCTACGAGCAGTACTTC. Translating it yields CASSLGDAYEQYF. The rearrangement links TRBV19 to TRBJ2-7; either TRBD1 or TRBD2 may fit D (5 bases each). The V gene lost 5 bases and the J gene lost 2 bases, with 10 bases spanning the gap. This CDR3 region has 13 residues. CDR1 is LNHDA, CDR2 SQIVND, per germline (reference sequence).

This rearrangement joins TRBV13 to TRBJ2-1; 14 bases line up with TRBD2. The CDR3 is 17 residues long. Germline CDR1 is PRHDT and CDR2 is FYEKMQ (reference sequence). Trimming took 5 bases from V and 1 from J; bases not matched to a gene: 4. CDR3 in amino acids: CASSPRTSGRSYNEQFF. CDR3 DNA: TGTGCCAGCAGCCCTAGGACTAGCGGGAGGTCCTACAATGAGCAGTTCTTC.

CDR3 in DNA: TGTGCCAGCAGCTTAAGCCCTTCCTACGAGCAGTACTTC. Amino acid sequence: CASSLSPSYEQYF. The chain has TRBV7-6 and TRBJ2-7; D is uncertain. The CDR3 runs 13 residues. Trimming stripped 2 bases from V and 1 base from J, with 6 bases between. Germline CDR1 and CDR2: SGHVS and FNYEAQ.

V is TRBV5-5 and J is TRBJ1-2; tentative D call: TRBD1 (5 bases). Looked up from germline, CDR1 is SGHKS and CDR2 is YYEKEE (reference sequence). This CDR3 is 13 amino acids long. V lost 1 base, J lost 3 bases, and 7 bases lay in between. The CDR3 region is CASSLRGYYGYTF. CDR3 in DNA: TGTGCCAGCAGCTTGAGGGGATACTATGGCTACACCTTC.

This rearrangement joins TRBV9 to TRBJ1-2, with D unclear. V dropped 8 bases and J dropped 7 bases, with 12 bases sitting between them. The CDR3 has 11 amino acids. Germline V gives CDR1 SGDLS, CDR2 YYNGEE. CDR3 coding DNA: TGTGCCAGTTTCGGGGTACTTGGCTACACCTTC. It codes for CASFGVLGYTF.

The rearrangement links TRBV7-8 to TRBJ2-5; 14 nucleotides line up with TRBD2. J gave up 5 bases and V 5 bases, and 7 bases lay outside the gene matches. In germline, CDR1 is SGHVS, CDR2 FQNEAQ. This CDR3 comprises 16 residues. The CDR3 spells CASSHGTSGGGETQYF. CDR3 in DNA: TGTGCCAGCAGCCATGGGACTAGCGGGGGAGGTGAGACCCAGTACTTC.

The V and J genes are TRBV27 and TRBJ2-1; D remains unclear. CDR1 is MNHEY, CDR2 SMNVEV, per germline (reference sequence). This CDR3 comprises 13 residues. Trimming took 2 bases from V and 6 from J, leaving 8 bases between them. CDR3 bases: TGTGCCAGCAGTTTAAATTCCCGCAATGAGCAGTTCTTC. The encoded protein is CASSLNSRNEQFF.

CDR3 nucleotides: TGTGCCAGCAGCCAAGGGCCAGGGCGCTGGAATGAAAAACTGTTTTTT. Translating gives CASSQGPGRWNEKLFF. The gene calls are TRBV14 and TRBJ1-4; D is possibly TRBD1 (5 bases). Germline CDR1 is SGHDN and CDR2 is FVKESK. V lost 1 base and J 5 bases, leaving 14 bases between the germline ends. CDR3 size: 16 residues.

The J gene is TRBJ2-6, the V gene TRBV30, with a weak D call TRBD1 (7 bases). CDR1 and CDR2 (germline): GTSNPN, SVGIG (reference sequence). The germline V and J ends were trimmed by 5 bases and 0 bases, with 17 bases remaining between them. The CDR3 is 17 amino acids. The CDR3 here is CAWGGGSSISGANVLTF. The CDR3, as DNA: TGTGCCTGGGGAGGGGGCAGCTCCATCTCTGGGGCCAACGTCCTGACTTTC.

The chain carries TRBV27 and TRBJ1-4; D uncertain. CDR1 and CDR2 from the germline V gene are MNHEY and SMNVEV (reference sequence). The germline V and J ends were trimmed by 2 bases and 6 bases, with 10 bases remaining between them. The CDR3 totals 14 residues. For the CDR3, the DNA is TGTGCCAGCAGTTTACGGGCAGCGGATGAAAAACTGTTTTTT. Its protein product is CASSLRAADEKLFF.

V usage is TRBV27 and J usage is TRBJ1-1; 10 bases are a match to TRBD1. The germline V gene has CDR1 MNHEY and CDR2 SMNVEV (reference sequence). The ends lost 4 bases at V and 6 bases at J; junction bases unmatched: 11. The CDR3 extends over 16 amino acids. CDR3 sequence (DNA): TGTGCCAGCAGTTACATCCCCGGGACAGGGGTGCCTGAAGCTTTCTTT. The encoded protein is CASSYIPGTGVPEAFF.

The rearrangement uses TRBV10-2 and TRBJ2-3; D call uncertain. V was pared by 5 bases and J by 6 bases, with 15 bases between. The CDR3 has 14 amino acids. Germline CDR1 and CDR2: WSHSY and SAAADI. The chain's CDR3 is CASSHPIGMDTQYF. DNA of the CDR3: TGCGCCAGCAGTCACCCGATAGGAATGGATACGCAGTATTTT.

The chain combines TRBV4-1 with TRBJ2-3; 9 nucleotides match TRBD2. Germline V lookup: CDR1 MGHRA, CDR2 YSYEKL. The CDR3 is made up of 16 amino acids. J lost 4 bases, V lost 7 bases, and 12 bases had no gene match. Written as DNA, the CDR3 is TGCGCCAGCAAACAACAGGGTAGCGGGAGTTCAGATACGCAGTATTTT. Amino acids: CASKQQGSGSSDTQYF.

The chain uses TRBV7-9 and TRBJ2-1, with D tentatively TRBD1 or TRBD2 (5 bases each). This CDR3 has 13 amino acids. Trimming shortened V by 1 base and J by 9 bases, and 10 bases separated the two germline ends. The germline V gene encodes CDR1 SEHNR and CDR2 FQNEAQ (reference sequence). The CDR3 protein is CASSLVGDLEQFF. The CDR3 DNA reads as TGTGCCAGCAGCTTAGTGGGGGACCTTGAGCAGTTCTTC.

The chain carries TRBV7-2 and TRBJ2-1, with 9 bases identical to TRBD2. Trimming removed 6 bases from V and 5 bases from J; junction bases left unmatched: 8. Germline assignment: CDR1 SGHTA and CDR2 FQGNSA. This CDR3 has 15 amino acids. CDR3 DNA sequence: TGTGCCAGCAGTTTTGGCGGGGGGGCCAACAATGAGCAGTTCTTC. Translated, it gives CASSFGGGANNEQFF.

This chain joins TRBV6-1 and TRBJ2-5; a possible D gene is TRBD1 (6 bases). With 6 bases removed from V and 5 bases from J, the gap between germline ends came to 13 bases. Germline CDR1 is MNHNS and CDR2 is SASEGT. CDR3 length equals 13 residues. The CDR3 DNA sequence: TGTGCCAGCAGGGTGGCAGGGGAGGAGACCCAGTACTTC. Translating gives CASRVAGEETQYF.

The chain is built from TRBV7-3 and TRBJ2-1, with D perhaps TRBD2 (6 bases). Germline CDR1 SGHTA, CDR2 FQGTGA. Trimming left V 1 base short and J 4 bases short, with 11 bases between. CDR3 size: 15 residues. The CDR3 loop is CASSLKGGKYNEQFF. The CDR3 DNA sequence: TGTGCCAGCAGCTTAAAGGGCGGGAAATACAATGAGCAGTTCTTC.

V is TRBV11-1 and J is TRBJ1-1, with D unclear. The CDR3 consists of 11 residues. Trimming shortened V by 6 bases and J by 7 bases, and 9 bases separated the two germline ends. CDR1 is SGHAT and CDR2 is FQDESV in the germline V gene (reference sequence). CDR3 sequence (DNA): TGTGCCAGCAGTTTCGGGGTTGAAGCTTTCTTT. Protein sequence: CASSFGVEAFF.

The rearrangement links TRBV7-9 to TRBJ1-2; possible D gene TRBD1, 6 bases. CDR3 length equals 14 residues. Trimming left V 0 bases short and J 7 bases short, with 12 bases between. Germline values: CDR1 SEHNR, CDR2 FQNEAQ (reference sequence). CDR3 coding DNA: TGTGCCAGCAGCTTAGCGGGGGGGCTCTCTGGCTACACCTTC. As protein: CASSLAGGLSGYTF.

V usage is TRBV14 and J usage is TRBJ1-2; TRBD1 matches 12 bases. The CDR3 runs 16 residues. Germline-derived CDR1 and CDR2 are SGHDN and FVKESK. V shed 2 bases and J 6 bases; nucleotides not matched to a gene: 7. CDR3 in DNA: TGTGCCAGCAGCCAACAACCGGGACAGGGGGCTCATGGCTACACCTTC. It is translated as CASSQQPGQGAHGYTF.

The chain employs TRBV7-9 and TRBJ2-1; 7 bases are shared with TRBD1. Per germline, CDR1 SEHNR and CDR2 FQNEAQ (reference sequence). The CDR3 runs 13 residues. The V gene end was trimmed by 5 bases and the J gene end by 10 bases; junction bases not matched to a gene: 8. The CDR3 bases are TGTGCCAGCAGCCCCAAACAGGGGCCCGAGCAGTTCTTC. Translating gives CASSPKQGPEQFF. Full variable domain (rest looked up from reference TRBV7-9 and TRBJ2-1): DTGVSQNPRHKITKRGQNVTFRCDPISEHNRLYWYRQTLGQGPEFLTYFQNEAQLEKSRLLSDRFSAERPKGSFSTLEIQRTEQGDSAMYLCASSPKQGPEQFFGPGTRLTVL.

The CDR3 is CASSYGQNYEQYF. The CDR3, as DNA: TGCGCCAGCAGCTATGGACAGAACTACGAGCAGTACTTC. V gene TRBV4-1 combines with J gene TRBJ2-7; a weak D match, TRBD1 (6 bases). V lost 5 bases and J lost 3, with 11 bases in between. Germline V gene data show CDR1 as MGHRA and CDR2 as YSYEKL. The CDR3 consists of 13 residues.

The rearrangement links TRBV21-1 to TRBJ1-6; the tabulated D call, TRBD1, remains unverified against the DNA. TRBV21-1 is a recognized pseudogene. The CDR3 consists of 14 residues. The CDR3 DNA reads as TGTGCCAGCAGACTATGCAGGGGAAACTCACCCCTCCACTTT. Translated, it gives CASRLCRGNSPLHF.

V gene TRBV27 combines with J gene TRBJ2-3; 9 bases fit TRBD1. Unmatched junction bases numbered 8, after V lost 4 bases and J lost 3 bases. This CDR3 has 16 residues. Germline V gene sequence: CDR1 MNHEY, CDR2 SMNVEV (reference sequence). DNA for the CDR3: TGTGCCAGCAGTTCGCGACAGGGGGGGGGTACAGATACGCAGTATTTT. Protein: CASSSRQGGGTDTQYF.

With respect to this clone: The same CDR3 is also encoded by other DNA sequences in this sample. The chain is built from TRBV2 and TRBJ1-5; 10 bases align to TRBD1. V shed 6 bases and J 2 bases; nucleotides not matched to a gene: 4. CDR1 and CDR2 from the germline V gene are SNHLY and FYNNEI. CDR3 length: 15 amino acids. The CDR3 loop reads CASSSDRGGNQPQHF. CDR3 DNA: TGTGCCAGCAGCTCGGACAGGGGGGGCAATCAGCCCCAGCATTTT.